This T cell receptor beta chain is from a study of cytomegalovirus exposure and HLA in healthy donors. With 60 Vbeta and 13 Jbeta primers, the PCR was carried out. Generated by immunoSEQ multiplex PCR, the TCRdb table keeps only in-frame clones and is missing some. Here the sample spans approximately 120,000 clones, over 65% being singletons. The CDR3 is 15 residues long. Germline lookup yields CDR1 MNHEY and CDR2 SVGAGI. V lost 6 bases, J lost 2 bases, and 4 bases stayed unmatched. This sequence was found in a man in his late teens or twenties in good health and CMV-seronegative. This chain uses TRBV6-5 with TRBJ1-5; 10 bases line up with TRBD1. Sequencing used PBMCs. The CDR3 protein is CASRLDRGGNQPQHF. CDR3 DNA sequence: TGTGCCAGCAGACTGGACAGGGGGGGCAATCAGCCCCAGCATTTT.